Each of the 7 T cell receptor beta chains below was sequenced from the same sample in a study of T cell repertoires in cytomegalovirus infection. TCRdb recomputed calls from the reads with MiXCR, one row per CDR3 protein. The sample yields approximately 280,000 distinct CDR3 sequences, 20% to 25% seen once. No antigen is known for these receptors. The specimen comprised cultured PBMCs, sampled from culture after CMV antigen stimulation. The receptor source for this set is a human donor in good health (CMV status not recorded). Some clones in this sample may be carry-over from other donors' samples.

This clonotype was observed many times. Here the CDR3 reads CASSLGQAYEKLFF. The CDR3 nucleotides read TGTGCCAGCAGCTTAGGGCAGGCTTATGAAAAACTGTTTTTT. The chain is built from TRBV7-2 and TRBJ1-4; D is ambiguous. CDR1 is SGHTA, CDR2 FQGNSA, per germline. V gave up 1 base and J gave up 6 bases, with 9 bases separating them. The CDR3 consists of 14 residues. Looking up the rest from reference TRBV7-2 and TRBJ1-4 gives the full variable domain: GAGVSQSPSNKVTEKGKDVELRCDPISGHTALYWYRQSLGQGLEFLIYFQGNSAPDKSGLPSDRFSAERTGGSVSTLTIQRTQQEDSAVYLCASSLGQAYEKLFFGSGTQLSVL.

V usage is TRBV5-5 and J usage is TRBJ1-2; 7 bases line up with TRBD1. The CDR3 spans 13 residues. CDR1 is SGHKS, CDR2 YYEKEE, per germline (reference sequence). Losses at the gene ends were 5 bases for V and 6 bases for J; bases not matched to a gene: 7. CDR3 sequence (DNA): TGTGCCAGCAGTGTCGGGACAGCGGATGGCTACACCTTC. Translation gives CASSVGTADGYTF.

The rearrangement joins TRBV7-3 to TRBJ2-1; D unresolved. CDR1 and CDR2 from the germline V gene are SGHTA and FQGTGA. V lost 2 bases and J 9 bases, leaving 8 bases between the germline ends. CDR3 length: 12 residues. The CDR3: CASSLYGGEQFF. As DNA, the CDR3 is TGTGCCAGCAGCTTATATGGTGGTGAGCAGTTCTTC.

CDR3 DNA: TGTGCCGGAGGCCAGCAGCCCCAGCATTTT. It encodes CAGGQQPQHF. The chain is built from TRBV6-6 and TRBJ1-5, with unresolved D. The germline V and J ends were trimmed by 11 bases and 7 bases, with 9 bases remaining between them. The CDR3 is 10 amino acids. The V gene's germline CDR1 is MNHNY and CDR2 SVGAGI (reference sequence).

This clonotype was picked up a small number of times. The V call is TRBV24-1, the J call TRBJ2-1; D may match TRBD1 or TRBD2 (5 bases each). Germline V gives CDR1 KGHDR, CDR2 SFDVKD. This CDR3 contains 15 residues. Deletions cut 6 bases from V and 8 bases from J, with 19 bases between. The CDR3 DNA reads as TGTGCCACCAGTCCCCGTGGGGGAGTAATGGATGAGCAGTTCTTC. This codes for CATSPRGGVMDEQFF.

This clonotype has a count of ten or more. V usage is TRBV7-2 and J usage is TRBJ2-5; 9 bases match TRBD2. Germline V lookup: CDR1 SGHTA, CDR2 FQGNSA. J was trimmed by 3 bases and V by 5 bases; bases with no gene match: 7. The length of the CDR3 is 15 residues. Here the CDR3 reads CASSKTSGEEETQYF. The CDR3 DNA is TGTGCCAGCAGCAAGACTAGCGGAGAAGAAGAGACCCAGTACTTC.

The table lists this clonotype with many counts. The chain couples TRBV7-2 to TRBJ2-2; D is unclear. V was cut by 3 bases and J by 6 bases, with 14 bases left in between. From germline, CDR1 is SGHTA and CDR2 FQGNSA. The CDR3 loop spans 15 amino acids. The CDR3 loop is CASSLVNSAPGELFF. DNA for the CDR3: TGTGCCAGCAGCTTGGTTAATTCCGCTCCCGGGGAGCTGTTTTTT.